Here is one T cell receptor beta chain with its context. Source study methods: How many nucleated cells were present was estimated from reference gene primer amplification. Repertoires were generated with immunoSEQ multiplex PCR, while TCRdb's copy carries only in-frame clones and drops some. V, J and clone size are those of that table, while D and trimming were read from the DNA. Of 250,000 or so clones listed, around 88% were seen once; the top ten hold approximately 2%. Germline CDR1 and CDR2: GTSNPN and SVGIG (reference sequence). V was cut by 1 base and J by 6 bases, with 16 bases left in between. This CDR3 is built from 14 residues. The sample comes from a study of blood T cell repertoires in COVID-19. Study background: Some COVID-19 samples were acute and others convalescent; all came from the United States, Italy and Spain. Nucleic acid was either cDNA or gDNA, and it came from T cells, B-cell-depleted T cells, or PBMCs.

The genes are TRBV30 and TRBJ2-7; the D is unclear. This sequence originates from a man aged 30 to 45 with active or convalescent COVID-19. What was sequenced was peripheral blood. CDR3 in DNA: TGTGCCTGGAGTGAAGGAGTGACGGTAGGCGAGCAGTACTTC. The encoded protein is CAWSEGVTVGEQYF.